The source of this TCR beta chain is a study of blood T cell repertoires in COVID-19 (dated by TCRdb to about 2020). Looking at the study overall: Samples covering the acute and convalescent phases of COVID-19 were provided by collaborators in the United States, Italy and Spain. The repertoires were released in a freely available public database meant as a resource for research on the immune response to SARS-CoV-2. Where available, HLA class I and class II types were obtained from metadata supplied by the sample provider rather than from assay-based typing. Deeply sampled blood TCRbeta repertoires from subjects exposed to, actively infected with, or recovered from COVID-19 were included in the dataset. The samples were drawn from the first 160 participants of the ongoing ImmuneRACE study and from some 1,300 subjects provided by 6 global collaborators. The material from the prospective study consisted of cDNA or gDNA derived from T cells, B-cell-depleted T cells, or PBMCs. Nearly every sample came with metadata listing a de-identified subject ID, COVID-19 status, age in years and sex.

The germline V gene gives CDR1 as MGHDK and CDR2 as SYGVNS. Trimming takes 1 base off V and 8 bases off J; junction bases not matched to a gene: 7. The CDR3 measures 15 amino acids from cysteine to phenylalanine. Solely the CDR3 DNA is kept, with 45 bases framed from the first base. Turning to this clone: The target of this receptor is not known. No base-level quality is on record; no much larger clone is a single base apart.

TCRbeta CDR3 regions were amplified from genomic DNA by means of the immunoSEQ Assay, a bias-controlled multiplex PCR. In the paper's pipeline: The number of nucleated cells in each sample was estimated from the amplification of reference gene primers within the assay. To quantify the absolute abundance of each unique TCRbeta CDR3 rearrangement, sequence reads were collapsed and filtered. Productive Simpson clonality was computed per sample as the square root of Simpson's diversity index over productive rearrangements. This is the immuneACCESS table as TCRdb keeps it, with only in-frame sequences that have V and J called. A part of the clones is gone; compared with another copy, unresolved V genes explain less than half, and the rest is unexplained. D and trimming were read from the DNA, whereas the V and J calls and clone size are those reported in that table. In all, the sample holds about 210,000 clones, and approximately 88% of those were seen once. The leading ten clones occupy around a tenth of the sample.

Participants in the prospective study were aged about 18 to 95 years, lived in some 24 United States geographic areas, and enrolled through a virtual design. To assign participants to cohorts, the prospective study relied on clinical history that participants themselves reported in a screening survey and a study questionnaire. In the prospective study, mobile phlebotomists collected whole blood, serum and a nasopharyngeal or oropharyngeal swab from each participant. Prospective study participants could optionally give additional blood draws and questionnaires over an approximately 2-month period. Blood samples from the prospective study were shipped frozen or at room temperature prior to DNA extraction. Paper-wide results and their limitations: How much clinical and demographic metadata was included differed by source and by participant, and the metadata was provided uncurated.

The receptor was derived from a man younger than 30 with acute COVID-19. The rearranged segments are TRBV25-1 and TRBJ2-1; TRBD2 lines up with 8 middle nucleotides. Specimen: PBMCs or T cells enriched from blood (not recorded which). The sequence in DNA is TGTGCCAGCAGTGAATCCGGGAGGGCCAACGATGAGCAGTTCTTC. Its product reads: CASSESGRANDEQFF.